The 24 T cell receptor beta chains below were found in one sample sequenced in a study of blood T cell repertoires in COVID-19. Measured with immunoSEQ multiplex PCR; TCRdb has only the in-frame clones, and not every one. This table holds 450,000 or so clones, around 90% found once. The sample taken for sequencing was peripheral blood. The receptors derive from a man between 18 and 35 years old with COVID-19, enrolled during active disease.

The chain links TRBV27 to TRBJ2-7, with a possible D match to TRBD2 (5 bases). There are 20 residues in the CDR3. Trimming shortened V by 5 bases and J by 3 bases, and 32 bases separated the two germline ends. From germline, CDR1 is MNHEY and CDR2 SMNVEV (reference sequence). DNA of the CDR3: TGTGCCAGCAGTACACGACGACGCGATGGACGGGATGCCCCTCTCTACGAGCAGTACTTC. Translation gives CASSTRRRDGRDAPLYEQYF.

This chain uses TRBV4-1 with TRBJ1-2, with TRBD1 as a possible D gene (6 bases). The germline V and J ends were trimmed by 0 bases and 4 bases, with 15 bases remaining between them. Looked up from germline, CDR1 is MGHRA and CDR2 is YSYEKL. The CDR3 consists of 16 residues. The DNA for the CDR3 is TGCGCCAGCAGCCAAGAGGTCAGGGGTAGTACCTATGGCTACACCTTC. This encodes CASSQEVRGSTYGYTF.

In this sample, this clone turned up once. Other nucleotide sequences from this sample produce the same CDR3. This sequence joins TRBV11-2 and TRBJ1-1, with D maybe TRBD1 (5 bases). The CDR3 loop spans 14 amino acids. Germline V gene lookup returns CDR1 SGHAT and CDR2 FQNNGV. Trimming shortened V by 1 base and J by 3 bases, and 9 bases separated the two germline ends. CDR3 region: CASSLVGGDTEAFF. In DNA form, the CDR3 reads TGTGCCAGCAGCTTAGTGGGGGGGGACACTGAAGCTTTCTTT. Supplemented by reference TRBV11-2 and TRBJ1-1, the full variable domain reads EAGVAQSPRYKIIEKRQSVAFWCNPISGHATLYWYQQILGQGPKLLIQFQNNGVVDDSQLPKDRFSAERLKGVDSTLKIQPAKLEDSAVYLCASSLVGGDTEAFFGQGTRLTVV.

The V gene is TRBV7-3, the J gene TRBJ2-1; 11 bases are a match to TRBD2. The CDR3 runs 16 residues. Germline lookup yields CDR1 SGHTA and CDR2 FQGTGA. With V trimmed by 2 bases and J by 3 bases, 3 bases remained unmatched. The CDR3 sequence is CASSLGTSGSYNEQFF. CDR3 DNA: TGTGCCAGCAGCTTAGGGACTAGCGGCAGCTACAATGAGCAGTTCTTC.

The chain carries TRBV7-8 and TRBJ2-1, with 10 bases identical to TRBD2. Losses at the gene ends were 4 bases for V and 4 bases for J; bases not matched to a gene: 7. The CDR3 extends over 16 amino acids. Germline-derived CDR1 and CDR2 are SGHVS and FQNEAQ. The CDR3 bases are TGTGCCAGCAGCTCTCGGACTAGCGGAGGGTACAATGAGCAGTTCTTC. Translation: CASSSRTSGGYNEQFF.

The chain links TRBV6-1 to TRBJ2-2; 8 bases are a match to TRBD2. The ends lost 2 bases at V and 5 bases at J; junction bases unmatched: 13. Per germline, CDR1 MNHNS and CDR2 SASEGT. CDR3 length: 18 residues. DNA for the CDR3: TGTGCCAGCAGTGAAAAGATGGTGAGCGGGAGACGTACCGGGGAGCTGTTTTTT. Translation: CASSEKMVSGRRTGELFF.

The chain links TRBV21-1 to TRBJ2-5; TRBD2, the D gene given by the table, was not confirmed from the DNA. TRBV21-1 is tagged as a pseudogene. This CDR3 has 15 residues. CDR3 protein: CASSTKREAGKTQYF. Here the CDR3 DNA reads TGTGCCAGCAGCACTAAGCGGGAGGCCGGGAAGACCCAGTACTTC.

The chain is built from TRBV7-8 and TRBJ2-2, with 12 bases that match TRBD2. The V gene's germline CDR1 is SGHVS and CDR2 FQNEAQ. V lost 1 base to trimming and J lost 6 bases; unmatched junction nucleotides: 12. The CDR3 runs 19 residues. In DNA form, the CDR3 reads TGTGCCAGCAGCTTAGTAGTGTCGGCTAGCGGGAGGGGGGCCGGGGAGCTGTTTTTT. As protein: CASSLVVSASGRGAGELFF. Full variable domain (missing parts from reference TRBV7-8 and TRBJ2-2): GAGVSQSPRYKVAKRGQDVALRCDPISGHVSLFWYQQALGQGPEFLTYFQNEAQLDKSGLPSDRFFAERPEGSVSTLKIQRTQQEDSAVYLCASSLVVSASGRGAGELFFGEGSRLTVL.

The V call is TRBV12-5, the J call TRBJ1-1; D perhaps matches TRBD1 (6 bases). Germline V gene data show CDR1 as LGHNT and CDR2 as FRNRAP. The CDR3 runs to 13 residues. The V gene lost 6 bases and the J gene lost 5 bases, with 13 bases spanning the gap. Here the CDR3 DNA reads TGTGCTAGTGGACTTAACAGGGCTACTGAAGCTTTCTTT. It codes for CASGLNRATEAFF.

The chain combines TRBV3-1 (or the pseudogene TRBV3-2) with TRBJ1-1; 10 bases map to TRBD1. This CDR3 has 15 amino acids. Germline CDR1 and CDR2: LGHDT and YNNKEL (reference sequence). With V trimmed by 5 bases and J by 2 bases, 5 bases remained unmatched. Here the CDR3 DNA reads TGTGCCAGCAGCTGGGGGGACAGGGGTAACACTGAAGCTTTCTTT. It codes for CASSWGDRGNTEAFF.

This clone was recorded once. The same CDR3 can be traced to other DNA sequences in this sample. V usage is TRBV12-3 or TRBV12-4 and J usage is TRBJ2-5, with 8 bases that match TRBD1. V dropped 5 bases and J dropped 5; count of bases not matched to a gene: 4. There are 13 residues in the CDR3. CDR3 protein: CASSRDRGETQYF. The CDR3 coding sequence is TGTGCCAGCAGTAGAGACAGGGGTGAGACCCAGTACTTC.

The CDR3 coding sequence is TGTGCCAGCAGCTCAAGCGGGAGTTACTCCTACAATGAGCAGTTCTTC. This codes for CASSSSGSYSYNEQFF. The V call is TRBV7-9, the J call TRBJ2-1; 8 bases line up with TRBD2. The CDR3 runs to 16 residues. Germline V lookup: CDR1 SEHNR, CDR2 FQNEAQ (reference sequence). V dropped 4 bases and J dropped 0; count of bases not matched to a gene: 5.

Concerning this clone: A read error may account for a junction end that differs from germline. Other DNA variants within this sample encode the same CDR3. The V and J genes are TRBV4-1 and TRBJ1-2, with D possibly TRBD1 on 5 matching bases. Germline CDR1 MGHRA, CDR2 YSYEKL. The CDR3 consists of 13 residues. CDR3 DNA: TGCGCTAGCAGCCAAGTCGGGGGCTATGGCTACACCTTC. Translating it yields CASSQVGGYGYTF.

The CDR3 here is CATGTSGGAADTQYF. The CDR3 DNA sequence: TGTGCCACTGGGACTAGCGGGGGGGCGGCAGATACGCAGTATTTT. The gene calls are TRBV2 and TRBJ2-3, with 16 bases aligning to TRBD2. Germline CDR1 SNHLY, CDR2 FYNNEI. This CDR3 contains 15 residues. The J segment lost 4 bases and the V segment lost 10 bases, leaving 5 bases of the junction unmatched.

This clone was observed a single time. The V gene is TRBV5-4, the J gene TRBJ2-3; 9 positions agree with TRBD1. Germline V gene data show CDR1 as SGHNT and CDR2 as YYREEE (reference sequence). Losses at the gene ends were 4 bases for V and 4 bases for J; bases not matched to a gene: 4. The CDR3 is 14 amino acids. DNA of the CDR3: TGTGCCAGCAGCCCGGGGACAGGGTCAGATACGCAGTATTTT. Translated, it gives CASSPGTGSDTQYF.

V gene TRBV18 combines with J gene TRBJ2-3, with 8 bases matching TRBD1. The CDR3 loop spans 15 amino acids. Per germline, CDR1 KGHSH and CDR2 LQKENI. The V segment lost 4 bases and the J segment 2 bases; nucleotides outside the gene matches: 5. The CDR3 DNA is TGTGCCAGCTCACTGGGACAGGAGCTCACAGATACGCAGTATTTT. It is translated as CASSLGQELTDTQYF.

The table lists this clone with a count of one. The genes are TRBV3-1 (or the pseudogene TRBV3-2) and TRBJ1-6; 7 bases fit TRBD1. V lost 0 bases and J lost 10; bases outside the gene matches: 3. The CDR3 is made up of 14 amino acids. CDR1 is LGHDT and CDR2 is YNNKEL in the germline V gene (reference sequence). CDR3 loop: CASSQESGGSPLHF. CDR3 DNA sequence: TGTGCCAGCAGCCAAGAGTCAGGGGGATCACCCCTCCACTTT.

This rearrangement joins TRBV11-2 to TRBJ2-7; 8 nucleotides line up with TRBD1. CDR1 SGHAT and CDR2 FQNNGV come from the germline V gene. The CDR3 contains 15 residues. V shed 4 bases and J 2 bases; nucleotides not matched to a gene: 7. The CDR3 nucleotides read TGTGCCAGCAGCTCGGGGGACAGGCCCCCCTACGAGCAGTACTTC. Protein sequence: CASSSGDRPPYEQYF.

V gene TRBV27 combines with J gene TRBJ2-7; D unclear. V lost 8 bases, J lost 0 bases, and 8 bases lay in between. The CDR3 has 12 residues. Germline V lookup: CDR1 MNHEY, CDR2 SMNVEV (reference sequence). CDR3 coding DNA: TGTGCCAGCGGCTGGTCCTCCTACGAGCAGTACTTC. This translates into CASGWSSYEQYF.

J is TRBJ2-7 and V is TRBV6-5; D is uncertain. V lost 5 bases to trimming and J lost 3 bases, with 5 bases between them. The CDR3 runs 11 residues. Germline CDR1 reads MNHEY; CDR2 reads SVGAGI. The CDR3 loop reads CASSSVYEQYF. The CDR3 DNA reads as TGTGCCAGCAGTAGCGTCTACGAGCAGTACTTC.

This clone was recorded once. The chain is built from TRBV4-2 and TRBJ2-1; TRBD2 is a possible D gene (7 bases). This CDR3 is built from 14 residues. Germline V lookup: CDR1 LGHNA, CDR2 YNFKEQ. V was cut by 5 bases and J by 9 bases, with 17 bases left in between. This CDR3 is CASSKNREGGEQFF. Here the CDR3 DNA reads TGTGCCAGCAGCAAAAACAGGGAGGGTGGTGAGCAGTTCTTC.

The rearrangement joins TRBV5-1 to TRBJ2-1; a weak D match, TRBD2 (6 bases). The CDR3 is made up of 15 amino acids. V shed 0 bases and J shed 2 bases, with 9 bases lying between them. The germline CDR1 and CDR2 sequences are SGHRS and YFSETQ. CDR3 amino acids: CASSLAGETYNEQFF. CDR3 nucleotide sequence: TGCGCCAGCAGCTTGGCGGGGGAGACCTACAATGAGCAGTTCTTC.

Here the CDR3 DNA reads TGTGCCAGCAGCCAAGCGGAAGGGGGCACAAGAAGAAGTGAAGCTTTCTTT. Translating it yields CASSQAEGGTRRSEAFF. This chain connects TRBV3-1 (or the pseudogene TRBV3-2) to TRBJ1-1; 7 bases are a match to TRBD1. The CDR3 is made up of 17 amino acids. Germline values: CDR1 LGHDT, CDR2 YNNKEL (reference sequence). J lost 7 bases, V lost 1 base, and 15 bases had no gene match.

The CDR3 loop reads CASSPGTSGIETQYF. The CDR3 coding sequence is TGTGCCAGCAGTCCCGGGACTAGCGGGATCGAGACCCAGTACTTC. The chain is built from TRBV6-5 and TRBJ2-5; 13 bases match TRBD2. J lost 5 bases, V lost 5 bases, and 5 bases had no gene match. The CDR3 length is 15 residues. Germline lookup yields CDR1 MNHEY and CDR2 SVGAGI.